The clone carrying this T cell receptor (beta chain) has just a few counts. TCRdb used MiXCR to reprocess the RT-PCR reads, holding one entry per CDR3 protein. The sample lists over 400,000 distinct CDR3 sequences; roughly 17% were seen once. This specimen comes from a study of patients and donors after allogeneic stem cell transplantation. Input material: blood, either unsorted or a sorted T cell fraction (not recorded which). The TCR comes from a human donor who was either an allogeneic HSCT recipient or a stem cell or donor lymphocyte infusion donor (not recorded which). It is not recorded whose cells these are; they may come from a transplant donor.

CDR3: CASSLADPRAYGYTF. CDR3 in DNA: TGTGCCAGCAGCTTGGCCGATCCCCGGGCCTATGGCTACACCTTC. The rearrangement joins TRBV5-5 to TRBJ1-2; D ambiguous. Germline V gives CDR1 SGHKS, CDR2 YYEKEE (reference sequence). This CDR3 spans 15 amino acids. Deletions cut 0 bases from V and 4 bases from J, with 13 bases between.